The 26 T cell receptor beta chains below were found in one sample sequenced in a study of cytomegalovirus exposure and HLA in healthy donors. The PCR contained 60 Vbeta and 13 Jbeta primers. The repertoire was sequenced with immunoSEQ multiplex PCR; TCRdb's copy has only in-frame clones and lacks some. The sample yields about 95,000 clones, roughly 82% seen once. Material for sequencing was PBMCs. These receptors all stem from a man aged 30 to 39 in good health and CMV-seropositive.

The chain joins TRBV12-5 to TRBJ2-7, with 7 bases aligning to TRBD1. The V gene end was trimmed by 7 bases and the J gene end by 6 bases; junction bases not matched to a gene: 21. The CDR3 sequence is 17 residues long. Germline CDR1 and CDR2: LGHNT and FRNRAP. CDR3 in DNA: TGTGCTAGTGACCCCAGAACAGGGGACCTCATCTACGGCGAGCAGTACTTC. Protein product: CASDPRTGDLIYGEQYF.

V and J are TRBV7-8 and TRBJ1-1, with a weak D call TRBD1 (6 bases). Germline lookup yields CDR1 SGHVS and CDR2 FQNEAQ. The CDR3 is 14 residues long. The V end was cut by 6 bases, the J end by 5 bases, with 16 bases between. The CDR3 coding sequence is TGTGCCAGCAGGTCCCAGGGGCTGGTGACTGAAGCTTTCTTT. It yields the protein CASRSQGLVTEAFF.

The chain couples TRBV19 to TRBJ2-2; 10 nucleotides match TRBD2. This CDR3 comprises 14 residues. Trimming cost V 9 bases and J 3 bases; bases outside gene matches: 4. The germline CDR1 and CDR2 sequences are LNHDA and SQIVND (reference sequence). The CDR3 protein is CASGLAEDTGELFF. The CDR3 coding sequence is TGTGCCAGCGGACTAGCGGAAGACACCGGGGAGCTGTTTTTT. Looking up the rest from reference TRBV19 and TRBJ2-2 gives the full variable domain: DGGITQSPKYLFRKEGQNVTLSCEQNLNHDAMYWYRQDPGQGLRLIYYSQIVNDFQKGDIAEGYSVSREKKESFPLTVTSAQKNPTAFYLCASGLAEDTGELFFGEGSRLTVL.

The CDR3 nucleotides read TGTGCCAGCAGTCCCATGGAGAGGGTCGACTATGGCTACACCTTC. This gives the protein CASSPMERVDYGYTF. The chain uses TRBV27 and TRBJ1-2; D is uncertain. There are 15 residues in the CDR3. The ends were cut back, 5 bases at V and 3 bases at J, with 16 bases in the middle. The V gene's germline CDR1 is MNHEY and CDR2 SMNVEV (reference sequence).

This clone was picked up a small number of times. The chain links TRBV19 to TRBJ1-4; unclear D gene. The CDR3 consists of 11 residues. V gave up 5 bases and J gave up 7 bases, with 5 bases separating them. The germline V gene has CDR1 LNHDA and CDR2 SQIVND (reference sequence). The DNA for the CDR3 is TGTGCCAGTAGTCTCGTTGAAAAACTGTTTTTT. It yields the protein CASSLVEKLFF. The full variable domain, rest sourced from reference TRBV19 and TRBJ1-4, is DGGITQSPKYLFRKEGQNVTLSCEQNLNHDAMYWYRQDPGQGLRLIYYSQIVNDFQKGDIAEGYSVSREKKESFPLTVTSAQKNPTAFYLCASSLVEKLFFGSGTQLSVL.

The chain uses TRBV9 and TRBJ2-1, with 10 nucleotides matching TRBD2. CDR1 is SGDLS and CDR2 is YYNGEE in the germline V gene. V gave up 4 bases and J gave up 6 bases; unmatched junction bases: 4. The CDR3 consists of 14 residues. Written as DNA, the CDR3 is TGTGCCAGCAGCCCAGGACTAGCGGCCAATGAGCAGTTCTTC. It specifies CASSPGLAANEQFF.

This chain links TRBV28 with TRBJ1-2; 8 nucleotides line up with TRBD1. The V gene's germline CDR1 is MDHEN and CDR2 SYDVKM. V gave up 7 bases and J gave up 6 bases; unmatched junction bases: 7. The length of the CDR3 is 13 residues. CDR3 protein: CASKSGGYHGYTF. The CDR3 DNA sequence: TGTGCCAGCAAATCAGGGGGCTATCATGGCTACACCTTC.

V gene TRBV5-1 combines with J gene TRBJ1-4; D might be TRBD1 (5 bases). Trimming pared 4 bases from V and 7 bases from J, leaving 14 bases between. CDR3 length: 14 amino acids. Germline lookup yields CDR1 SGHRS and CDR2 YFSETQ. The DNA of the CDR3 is TGCGCCAGCAGCCGGGAGTCCGGGGGTGAAAAACTGTTTTTT. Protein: CASSRESGGEKLFF.

CDR3 DNA: TGTGCCAGCAACATACCAGGGTTAGCTGGAAACACCATATATTTT. As protein: CASNIPGLAGNTIYF. V is TRBV28 and J is TRBJ1-3, with D perhaps TRBD1 (5 bases). The CDR3 loop spans 15 amino acids. The V and J ends lost 7 bases and 2 bases respectively, with 15 bases between them. Per the germline V gene, CDR1 is MDHEN and CDR2 is SYDVKM.

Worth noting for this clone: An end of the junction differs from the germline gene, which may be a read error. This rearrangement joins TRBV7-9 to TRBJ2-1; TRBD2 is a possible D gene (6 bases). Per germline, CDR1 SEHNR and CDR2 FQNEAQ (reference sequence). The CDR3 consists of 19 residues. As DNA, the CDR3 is TGTTCCAGCAGCTTAGACGGGAGACTTCACCGAAACTCCTACAATGAGCAGTTCTTC. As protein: CSSSLDGRLHRNSYNEQFF.

The chain's CDR3 is CASSGGTGAGVTQYF. The CDR3, as DNA: TGTGCCAGCAGTGGGGGGACAGGGGCGGGGGTGACCCAGTACTTC. The J gene is TRBJ2-5, the V gene TRBV25-1, with 10 bases lining up with TRBD1. Looked up from germline, CDR1 is MGHDK and CDR2 is SYGVNS. The V segment lost 4 bases and the J segment 7 bases; nucleotides outside the gene matches: 9. CDR3 size: 15 residues.

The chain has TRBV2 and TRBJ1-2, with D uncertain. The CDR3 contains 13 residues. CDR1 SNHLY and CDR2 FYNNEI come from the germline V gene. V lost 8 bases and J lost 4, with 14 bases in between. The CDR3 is CASSKDSFYGYTF. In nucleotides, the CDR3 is TGTGCCAGCTCAAAGGACTCTTTCTATGGCTACACCTTC.

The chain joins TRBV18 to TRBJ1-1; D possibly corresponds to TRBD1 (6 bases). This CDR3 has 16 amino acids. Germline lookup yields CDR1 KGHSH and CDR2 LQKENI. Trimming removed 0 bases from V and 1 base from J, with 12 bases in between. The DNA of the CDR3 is TGTGCCAGCTCACCACCGGGACATATTTGGAACACTGAAGCTTTCTTT. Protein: CASSPPGHIWNTEAFF.

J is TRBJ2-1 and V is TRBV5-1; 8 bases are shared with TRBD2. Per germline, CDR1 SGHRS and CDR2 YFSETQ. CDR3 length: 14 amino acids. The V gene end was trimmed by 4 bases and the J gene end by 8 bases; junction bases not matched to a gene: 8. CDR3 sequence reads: CASSPGLDNHEQFF. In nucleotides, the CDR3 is TGCGCCAGCAGCCCGGGACTAGATAATCATGAGCAGTTCTTC.

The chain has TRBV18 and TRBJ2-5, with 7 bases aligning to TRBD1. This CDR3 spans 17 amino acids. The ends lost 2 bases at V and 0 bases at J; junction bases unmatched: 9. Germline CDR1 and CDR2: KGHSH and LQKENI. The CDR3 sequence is CASSPSGTAPYQETQYF. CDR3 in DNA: TGTGCCAGCTCACCATCAGGGACAGCCCCATACCAAGAGACCCAGTACTTC.

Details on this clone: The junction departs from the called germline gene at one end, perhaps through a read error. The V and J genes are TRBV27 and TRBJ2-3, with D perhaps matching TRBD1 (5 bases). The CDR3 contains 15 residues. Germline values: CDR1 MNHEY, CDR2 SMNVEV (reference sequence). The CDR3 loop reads CTSSFGQGSTDTQYF. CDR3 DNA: TGTACCAGCAGTTTTGGTCAGGGAAGCACAGATACGCAGTATTTT.

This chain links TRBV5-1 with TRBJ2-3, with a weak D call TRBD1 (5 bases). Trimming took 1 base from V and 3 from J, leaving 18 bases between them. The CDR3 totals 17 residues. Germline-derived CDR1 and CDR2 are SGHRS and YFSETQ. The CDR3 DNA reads TGCGCCAGCAGCTTGATAGGTGGGGCGATCGGGACAGATACGCAGTATTTT. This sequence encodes CASSLIGGAIGTDTQYF.

CDR3 sequence (DNA): TGTGCCAGCAGTCCGCAGGACAGGGTAAATTCACCCCTCCACTTT. Translated, it gives CASSPQDRVNSPLHF. The V call is TRBV28, the J call TRBJ1-6; TRBD1 matches at 8 bases. Germline V CDR1 and CDR2: MDHEN, SYDVKM. Trimming removed 5 bases from V and 7 bases from J; junction bases left unmatched: 7. The CDR3 runs to 15 residues.

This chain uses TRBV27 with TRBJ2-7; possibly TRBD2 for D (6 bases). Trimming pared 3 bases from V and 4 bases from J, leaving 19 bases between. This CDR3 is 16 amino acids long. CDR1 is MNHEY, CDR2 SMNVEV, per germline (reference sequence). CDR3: CASSLSELANGYEQYF. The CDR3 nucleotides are TGTGCCAGCAGTTTGTCCGAGCTAGCGAACGGGTACGAGCAGTACTTC.

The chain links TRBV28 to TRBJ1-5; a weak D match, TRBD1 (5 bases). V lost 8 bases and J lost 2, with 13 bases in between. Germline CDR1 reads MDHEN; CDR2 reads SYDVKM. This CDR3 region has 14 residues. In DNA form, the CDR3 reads TGTGCCAGCTCCTTGGGGGGTGGCAATCAGCCCCAGCATTTT. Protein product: CASSLGGGNQPQHF.

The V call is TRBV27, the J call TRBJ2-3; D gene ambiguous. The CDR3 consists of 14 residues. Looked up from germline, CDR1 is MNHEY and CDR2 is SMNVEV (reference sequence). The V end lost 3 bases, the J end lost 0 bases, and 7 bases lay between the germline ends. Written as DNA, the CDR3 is TGTGCCAGCAGTTTCCAACTAAGCACAGATACGCAGTATTTT. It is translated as CASSFQLSTDTQYF.

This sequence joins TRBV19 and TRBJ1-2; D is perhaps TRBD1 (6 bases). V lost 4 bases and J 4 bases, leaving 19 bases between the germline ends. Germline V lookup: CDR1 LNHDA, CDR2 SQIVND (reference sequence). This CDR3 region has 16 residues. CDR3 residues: CASSTARGGRAYGYTF. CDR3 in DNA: TGTGCCAGTAGTACGGCAAGGGGGGGGCGCGCCTATGGCTACACCTTC.

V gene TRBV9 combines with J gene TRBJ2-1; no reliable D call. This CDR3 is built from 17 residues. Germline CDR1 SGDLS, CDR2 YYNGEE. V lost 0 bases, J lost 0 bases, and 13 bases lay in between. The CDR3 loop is CASSVEMRSSSYNEQFF. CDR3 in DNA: TGTGCCAGCAGCGTAGAAATGCGGTCGAGCTCCTACAATGAGCAGTTCTTC. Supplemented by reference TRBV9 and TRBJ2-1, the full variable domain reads DSGVTQTPKHLITATGQRVTLRCSPRSGDLSVYWYQQSLDQGLQFLIQYYNGEERAKGNILERFSAQQFPDLHSELNLSSLELGDSALYFCASSVEMRSSSYNEQFFGPGTRLTVL.

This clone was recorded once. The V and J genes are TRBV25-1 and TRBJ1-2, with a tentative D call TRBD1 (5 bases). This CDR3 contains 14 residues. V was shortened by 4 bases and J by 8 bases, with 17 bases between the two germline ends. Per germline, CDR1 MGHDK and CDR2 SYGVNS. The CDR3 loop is CASSGADSPGGYTF. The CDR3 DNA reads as TGTGCCAGCAGTGGTGCTGACAGCCCTGGGGGCTACACCTTC.

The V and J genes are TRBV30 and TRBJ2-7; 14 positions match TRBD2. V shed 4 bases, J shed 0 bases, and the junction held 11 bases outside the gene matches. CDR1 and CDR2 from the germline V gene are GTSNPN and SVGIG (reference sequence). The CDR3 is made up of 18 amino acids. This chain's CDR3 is CAWTLRTSGRTLSYEQYF. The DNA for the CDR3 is TGTGCCTGGACCTTACGGACTAGCGGGAGGACCCTCTCCTACGAGCAGTACTTC.

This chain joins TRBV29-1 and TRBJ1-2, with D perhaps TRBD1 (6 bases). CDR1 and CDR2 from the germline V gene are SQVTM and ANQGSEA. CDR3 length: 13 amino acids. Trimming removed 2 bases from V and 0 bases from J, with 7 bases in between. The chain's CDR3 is CSVERTANYGYTF. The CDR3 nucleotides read TGCAGCGTTGAAAGGACAGCTAACTATGGCTACACCTTC.